The present entry profiles one TCR beta chain with its context. The CDR3 length is 14 residues. V lost 8 bases and J lost 3; bases outside the gene matches: 7. Germline CDR1 MNHNY, CDR2 SVGAGI (reference sequence). Repertoires were generated with immunoSEQ multiplex PCR, while TCRdb's copy carries only in-frame clones and drops some. The table includes tens of thousands of clones, 93% detected once. This sequence joins TRBV6-6 and TRBJ2-7; TRBD1 matches at 10 bases. Sequenced input: PBMCs. The receptor was isolated from a man aged 40-49 years with rheumatoid arthritis. The chain's CDR3 is CASARQGARYEQYF. The CDR3 coding sequence is TGTGCCAGCGCCCGACAGGGGGCTCGCTACGAGCAGTACTTC.